This T cell receptor (beta chain) derives from a study of PD-1 blockade in mismatch repair-deficient tumors. Germline V lookup: CDR1 MNHEY, CDR2 SMNVEV (reference sequence). This CDR3 is 14 amino acids long. The V gene lost 0 bases and the J gene lost 3 bases, with 3 bases spanning the gap. Specified time point: roughly ten-day in vitro stimulation with candidate neoantigen peptide 5. Assay: immunoSEQ multiplex PCR; the TCRdb copy retains only in-frame clones and omits some. Of over 14,000 clones in the sample, approximately 80% were seen once. There are a few counts of this clone. Its antigen is unknown.

The TCR sequence derives from an adult with mismatch repair-deficient cancer. The V gene is TRBV27, the J gene TRBJ2-6; D is ambiguous. The sample in question was cells cultured in vitro, obtained from a patient treated with pembrolizumab. The DNA of the CDR3 is TGTGCCAGCAGTTTATCGGGTGGGGCCAACGTCCTGACTTTC. Translating gives CASSLSGGANVLTF.